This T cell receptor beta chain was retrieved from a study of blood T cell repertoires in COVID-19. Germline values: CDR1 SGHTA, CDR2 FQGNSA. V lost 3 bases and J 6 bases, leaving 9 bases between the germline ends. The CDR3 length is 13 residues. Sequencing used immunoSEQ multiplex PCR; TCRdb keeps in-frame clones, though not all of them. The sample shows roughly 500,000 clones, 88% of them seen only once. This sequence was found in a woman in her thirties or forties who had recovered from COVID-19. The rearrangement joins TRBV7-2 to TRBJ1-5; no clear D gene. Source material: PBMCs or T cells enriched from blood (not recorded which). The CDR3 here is CASSFEGFQPQHF. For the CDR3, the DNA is TGTGCCAGCAGCTTCGAGGGATTTCAGCCCCAGCATTTT.